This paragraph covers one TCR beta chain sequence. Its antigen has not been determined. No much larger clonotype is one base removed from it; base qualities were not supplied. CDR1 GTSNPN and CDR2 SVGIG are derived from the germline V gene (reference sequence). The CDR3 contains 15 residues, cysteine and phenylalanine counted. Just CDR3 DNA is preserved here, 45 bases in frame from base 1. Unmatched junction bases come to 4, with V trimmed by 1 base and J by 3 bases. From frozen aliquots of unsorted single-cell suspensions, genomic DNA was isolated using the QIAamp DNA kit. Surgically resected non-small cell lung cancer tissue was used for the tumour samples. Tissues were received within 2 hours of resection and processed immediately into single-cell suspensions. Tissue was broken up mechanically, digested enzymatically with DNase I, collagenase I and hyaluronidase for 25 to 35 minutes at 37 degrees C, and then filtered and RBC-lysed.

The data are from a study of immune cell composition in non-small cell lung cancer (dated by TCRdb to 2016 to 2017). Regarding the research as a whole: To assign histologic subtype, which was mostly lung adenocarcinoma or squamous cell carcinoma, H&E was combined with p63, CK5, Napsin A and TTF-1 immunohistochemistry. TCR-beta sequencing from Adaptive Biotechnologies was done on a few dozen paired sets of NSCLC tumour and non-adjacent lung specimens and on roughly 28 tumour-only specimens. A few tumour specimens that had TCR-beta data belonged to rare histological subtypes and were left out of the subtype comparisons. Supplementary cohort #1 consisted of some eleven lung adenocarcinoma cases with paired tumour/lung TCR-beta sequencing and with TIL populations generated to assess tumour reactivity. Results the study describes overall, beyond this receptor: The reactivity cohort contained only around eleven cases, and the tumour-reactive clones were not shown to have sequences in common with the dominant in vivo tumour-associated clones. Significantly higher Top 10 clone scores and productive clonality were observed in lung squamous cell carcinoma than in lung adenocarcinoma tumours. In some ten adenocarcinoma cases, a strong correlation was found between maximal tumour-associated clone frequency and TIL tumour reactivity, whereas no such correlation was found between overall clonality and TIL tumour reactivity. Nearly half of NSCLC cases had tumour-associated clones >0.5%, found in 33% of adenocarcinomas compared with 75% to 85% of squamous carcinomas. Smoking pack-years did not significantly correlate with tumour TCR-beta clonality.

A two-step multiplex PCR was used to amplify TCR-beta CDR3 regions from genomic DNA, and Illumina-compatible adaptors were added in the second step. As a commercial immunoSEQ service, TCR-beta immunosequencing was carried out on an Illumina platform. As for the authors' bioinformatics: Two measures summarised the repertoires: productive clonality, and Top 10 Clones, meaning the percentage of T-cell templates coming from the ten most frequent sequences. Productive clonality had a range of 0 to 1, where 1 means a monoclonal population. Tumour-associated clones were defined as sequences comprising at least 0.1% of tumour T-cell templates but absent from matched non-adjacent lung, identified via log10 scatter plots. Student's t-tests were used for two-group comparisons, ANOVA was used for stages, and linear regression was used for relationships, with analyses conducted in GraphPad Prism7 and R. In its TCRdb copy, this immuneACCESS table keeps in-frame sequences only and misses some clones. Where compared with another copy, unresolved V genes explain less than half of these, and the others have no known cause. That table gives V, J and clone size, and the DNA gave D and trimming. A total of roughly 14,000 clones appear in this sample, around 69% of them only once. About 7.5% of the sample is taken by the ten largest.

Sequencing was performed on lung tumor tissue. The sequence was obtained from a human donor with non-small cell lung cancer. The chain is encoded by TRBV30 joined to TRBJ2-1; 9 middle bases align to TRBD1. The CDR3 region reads CAWSATGGFYNEQFF. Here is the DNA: TGTGCCTGGAGTGCGACAGGGGGATTCTACAATGAGCAGTTCTTC.